This paragraph covers one TCR beta chain sequence. Its antigen specificity is not known. Base qualities are missing; no much larger clone stands one base away. V loses 7 bases of germline sequence and J loses 3 bases, and the interval between the two ends is 12 bases. Per the germline V gene, SQVTM is the CDR1 and ANQGSEA is the CDR2. The CDR3 measures 13 amino acids from cysteine to phenylalanine. The read is trimmed to its CDR3 DNA, 39 bases read in frame from base 1. Library preparation used multiplex PCR. TCRdb records Illumina HiSeq 4000 as the sequencer. iRepertoire HTBI primers and Arm-PCR amplification of CDR3 regions were used to construct TCR beta libraries. Gel purification was performed on PCR products prior to sequencing. The authors' analysis ran thus. Gene usage analysis of CDR3 amino acid clonotypes relied on the approximately 60 TRBV and 14 TRBJ segments identified across samples. COPE and FqMerger were used to merge the filtered high-quality paired reads into contigs. BLAST was used to align contigs to the IMGT TRBV, TRBD and TRBJ reference genes, and CDR3 was defined following IMGT. Highly expanded clones were defined as clonotypes with a frequency above 0.1%. Shannon entropy served as the measure of repertoire diversity, while the Gini coefficient captured V-J evenness. A clonotype was considered public if more than one individual shared it. Through fastp at Q25 and MiXCR, TCRdb rebuilt clones from the public reads, retaining in-frame beta chains. Rows matching on CDR3 protein sequence are summarized as one entry with the most common DNA and genes. The authors' filters were not applied to this entry. The sample records 360,000 or so distinct CDR3 sequences, 16% of which are singletons. The biggest ten clones account for around 27% of the sample.

The data were taken from a study of regulatory T cells in long-lasting Graves disease (dated by TCRdb to 2020 to 2023). A note on the overall study: Patients with newly diagnosed Graves' disease had been on antithyroid drugs for under 3 months. Persistent Graves' disease patients were compared with newly diagnosed Graves' disease patients by peripheral blood TCR sequencing and RNA sequencing. A total of some 35 samples underwent TCR sequencing: about 13 from persistent and roughly 20 from newly diagnosed Graves' disease patients. The study was registered as a clinical trial and conducted in China. The research as a whole found: The small sample size was acknowledged by the authors as a limitation that may reduce accuracy. Patients with persistent disease shared more public clonotypes (approximately 2,500) than newly diagnosed patients did (approximately 970). Persistent disease showed preferential use of TRBV28, TRBJ1-2 and TRBJ2-5, whereas newly diagnosed disease favored TRBV20-1 and TRBJ2-1. Compared with newly diagnosed patients, patients with persistent Graves' disease had lower TCR Shannon entropy and fewer highly expanded clones, which suggests clonal expansion. Sequencing and analysis were limited to the TCR beta chain. Because the primary lesion, thyroid tissue, could not be accessed, the study looked at peripheral blood alone.

The time point tag for this specimen amounts to: newly diagnosed GD, antithyroid drugs for less than 3 months. RNA was extracted from PBMCs in TRIzol for both TCR sequencing and RNA sequencing. The diagnosis of Graves' disease was made according to American Thyroid Association guidelines. Recruitment of patients was carried out at an endocrinology department in Xi'an, China. From each patient, approximately 10 milliliters of peripheral blood was collected into an EDTA anticoagulant tube. Ficoll Paque Plus density gradient separation was used to isolate PBMCs, and no further T cell sorting was performed. An Agilent 2100 Bioanalyzer and agarose gel were used to check RNA quality, while a NanoDrop 2000 measured RNA concentration. This sample also appeared in a second study, on T cells in Graves' hyperthyroidism and ophthalmopathy. The second study's paper adds: A patient counted as having stable Graves' hyperthyroidism if no progression to ophthalmopathy occurred over 18 months of follow-up. The hyperthyroidism patients were between 18 and 65 years old and newly diagnosed, with a disease duration of less than 2 months. Any patient with an uncontrolled infection, another autoimmune disease, pregnancy or lactation was excluded. Clinical symptoms, serum thyroxine and TRAb, thyroid ultrasound, and orbital computed tomography formed the basis for the diagnoses. A first-round RT-PCR of the TCR CDR3 used the HTBI primer set with the Qiagen OneStep RT-PCR kit. Blood samples also contained most of the expanded thyroid clonotypes (frequency above 0.001), which suggests that blood repertoires may reflect thyroid immune responses. In cross-validation, a model built on a 13 V-J signature told ophthalmopathy apart from stable hyperthyroidism with approximately 90% sensitivity and around 83% specificity, and in testing the same model reached 80%/75%. In validation, progression to ophthalmopathy was predicted by the model with around 70% sensitivity and 72.22% specificity, a median of around 6.5 months before onset. To identify distinguishing TCR V-J signatures, a discovery cohort of some 99 patients was used, comprising 43 with Graves' ophthalmopathy and under 60 with stable Graves' hyperthyroidism. Whether ophthalmopathy could be predicted prospectively was tested in an independent validation cohort made up of about 18 hyperthyroidism patients plus 17 patients who later progressed to ophthalmopathy. The approximately 95 discovery patients were divided at random into training and test sets in a 7:3 ratio. The study also compared thyroid tissue and blood T-cell repertoires from about six Graves' hyperthyroidism patients. After blood sampling, hyperthyroidism patients were treated with methimazole at a starting dose of 30 mg daily, and ophthalmopathy patients were treated with high-dose intravenous methylprednisolone. A second multiplex PCR round built the libraries, followed by size selection and purification. Sequencing of the libraries was done on an Illumina HiSeq2000 using paired-end 100 bp reads. Raw data were processed with SOAPnuke, discarding reads with adapters, uncalled bases, mean Phred below 15, or no exact constant-primer or identifier match. High-quality paired reads were merged with COPE v1.2.5, and unique nucleotide sequences were defined as clonotypes. MiTCR v1.1 was used to align the clonotypes against IMGT TRBV, TRBD and TRBJ reference segments. Analysis was restricted to V-J combinations with a frequency above 0.0001, which covered about 99% of repertoires. The TCS score was defined as the ratio of F50 (clonal expansion) to E x V (chaos), calculated using BLOSUM62-based TCRdist between CDR3 peptides within each V-J. Welch's t-statistics and random forest reduced around 510 V-J features to some 14, which were used in a naive Bayes classifier (R e1071). Sample size was not statistically predetermined, and investigators were not blinded to group allocation. The paper describes TCR Vbeta CDR3 sequencing of around 130 peripheral blood samples, made up of roughly 45 ophthalmopathy patients, approximately 76 hyperthyroidism patients and 17 progressor patients.

The sequence is built from TRBV29-1 and TRBJ2-2, and possibly TRBD2, on 5 matching bases. This material consisted of peripheral blood mononuclear cells (PBMCs), taken at new diagnosis, from a patient treated with antithyroid drugs. The sequence was obtained from a man in his forties or fifties with Graves disease. Donor details come from another sample of the same person, matched by shared clones. In nucleotides, the sequence is TGCAGCGCCACCTCGGGGTACACCGGGGAGCTGTTTTTT. It translates to CSATSGYTGELFF.